These 13 T cell receptor beta chains originate from one sample sequenced in a study of radiotherapy plus CTLA-4 blockade in lung cancer. Clones were read by immunoSEQ multiplex PCR, and TCRdb kept only the in-frame ones, dropping some. This table has about 120,000 clones, about four fifths appearing once. This specimen was peripheral blood, taken from a patient treated with radiotherapy plus ipilimumab. Every receptor here comes from a human donor with non-small cell lung cancer who had a partial response to radiotherapy plus ipilimumab.

The chain recombines TRBV7-9 with TRBJ2-7; D is uncertain. The V end lost 4 bases, the J end lost 3 bases, and 4 bases lay between the germline ends. The CDR3 is 11 amino acids. Germline values: CDR1 SEHNR, CDR2 FQNEAQ (reference sequence). CDR3 loop: CASSSLYEQYF. The CDR3 bases are TGTGCCAGCAGCTCCCTCTACGAGCAGTACTTC.

Only one count was recorded for this clone. V and J are TRBV5-1 and TRBJ2-5; TRBD1 matches at 7 bases. The V and J ends lost 5 bases and 4 bases, in that order; junction bases with no gene match: 5. The CDR3 runs to 13 residues. Germline assignment: CDR1 SGHRS and CDR2 YFSETQ. This chain's CDR3 is CASRAGTVETQYF. The CDR3 bases are TGCGCCAGCAGAGCTGGGACAGTAGAGACCCAGTACTTC.

In the case of this clone: Different DNA sequences within this sample yield the same CDR3. J is TRBJ1-3 and V is TRBV29-1; D gene uncertain. This CDR3 is 11 amino acids long. V gave up 4 bases and J gave up 4 bases, with 5 bases separating them. In germline, CDR1 is SQVTM, CDR2 ANQGSEA. This CDR3 reads CSVALGNTIYF. The CDR3 bases are TGCAGCGTTGCCCTAGGAAACACCATATATTTT.

The chain joins TRBV29-1 to TRBJ2-1; TRBD2 might be the D (5 bases). The CDR3 spans 13 residues. CDR1 and CDR2 (germline): SQVTM, ANQGSEA. The V and J ends lost 4 bases and 5 bases respectively, with 12 bases between them. The CDR3 loop reads CSVVTTNDNEQFF. CDR3 nucleotide sequence: TGCAGCGTTGTGACTACCAATGACAATGAGCAGTTCTTC.

This clone was recorded a few times. The chain recombines TRBV19 with TRBJ2-1; 16 positions match TRBD2. Looked up from germline, CDR1 is LNHDA and CDR2 is SQIVND (reference sequence). The CDR3 is 18 amino acids. Trimming took 7 bases from V and 8 from J; bases not matched to a gene: 14. The CDR3 DNA follows: TGTGCCAGTAATCCCCCCCCCGGGACTAGCGGGAGGGTGGATGAGCAGTTCTTC. It translates to CASNPPPGTSGRVDEQFF.

V gene TRBV27 combines with J gene TRBJ2-7; D may be TRBD1 (5 bases). The CDR3 consists of 16 residues. Germline CDR1 is MNHEY and CDR2 is SMNVEV (reference sequence). V lost 6 bases, J lost 0 bases, and 18 bases lay in between. CDR3 sequence (DNA): TGTGCCAGCAGGGAAAGGCTGGACACTCTCTCCTACGAGCAGTACGTC. This translates into CASRERLDTLSYEQYV.

A single count supports this clone. The J gene is TRBJ1-3, the V gene TRBV28; TRBD1 might be the D (6 bases). V was shortened by 5 bases and J by 6 bases, with 14 bases between the two germline ends. The CDR3 is made up of 14 amino acids. CDR1 and CDR2 from the germline V gene are MDHEN and SYDVKM. This CDR3 is CASSRGYVANTIYF. The CDR3 coding sequence is TGTGCCAGCAGTAGGGGGTACGTTGCAAACACCATATATTTT.

The genes are TRBV9 and TRBJ2-5; 12 nucleotides agree with TRBD2. CDR3 length: 15 amino acids. J was trimmed by 4 bases and V by 0 bases; bases with no gene match: 1. Germline V gene data show CDR1 as SGDLS and CDR2 as YYNGEE. This chain's CDR3 is CASSVVTSGRETQYF. The DNA for the CDR3 is TGTGCCAGCAGCGTAGTGACTAGCGGGAGAGAGACCCAGTACTTC.

This chain joins TRBV6-5 and TRBJ2-7; 10 bases are a match to TRBD1. In germline, CDR1 is MNHEY, CDR2 SVGAGI. V lost 8 bases and J lost 2; bases outside the gene matches: 3. This CDR3 has 13 residues. CDR3 in DNA: TGTGCCAGCGGCGGACAGGGGGCCTACGAGCAGTACGTC. The encoded protein is CASGGQGAYEQYV.

This chain links TRBV4-3 with TRBJ2-5, with TRBD2 as a possible D gene (6 bases). This CDR3 has 15 amino acids. Germline V gene lookup returns CDR1 LGHNA and CDR2 YSLEER. The V and J ends lost 0 bases and 5 bases respectively, with 13 bases between them. The CDR3 DNA reads as TGCGCCAGCAGCCAAGAACCGGGAGTCAGGGAGACCCAGTACTTC. Protein product: CASSQEPGVRETQYF.

The chain combines TRBV4-1 with TRBJ2-1, with 11 bases lining up with TRBD2. The CDR3 runs to 16 residues. CDR1 is MGHRA, CDR2 YSYEKL, per germline. Trimming at V came to 4 bases and at J to 4 bases, leaving 6 bases not matched to a gene. The CDR3 loop is CASSLEGTSGYNEQFF. The CDR3 nucleotides read TGCGCCAGCAGCCTAGAGGGGACTAGCGGTTACAATGAGCAGTTCTTC.

The chain joins TRBV4-2 to TRBJ2-3; maybe TRBD2 (6 bases). Trimming took 4 bases from V and 2 from J, leaving 22 bases between them. Germline loops: CDR1 LGHNA, CDR2 YNFKEQ. CDR3 length: 18 amino acids. The CDR3 DNA reads as TGTGCCAGCAGCCCTGGGGTACTAGCCTCCCGGGACACAGATACGCAGTATTTT. The encoded protein is CASSPGVLASRDTDTQYF.

This clone has just one count. The rearrangement joins TRBV4-2 to TRBJ2-3; tentative D call: TRBD1 (5 bases). The germline gives CDR1 LGHNA, CDR2 YNFKEQ. Trimming took off 1 base at V and 5 bases at J, with 10 bases between the two ends. This CDR3 spans 14 amino acids. The CDR3 nucleotides read TGTGCCAGCAGCCAAGCTGGACACCGAGATACGCAGTATTTT. Translated: CASSQAGHRDTQYF.